The entry below gives a single T cell receptor (beta chain) sequence along with its context. The length of the CDR3 is 15 residues. Germline V lookup: CDR1 SEHNR, CDR2 FQNEAQ (reference sequence). Trimming removed 5 bases from V and 2 bases from J, with 15 bases in between. The table came from immunoSEQ multiplex PCR; TCRdb's copy has only in-frame clones and leaves some out. This sample has roughly 500,000 clones; almost 97% occur once, and the top ten carry 0.05% to 0.07%. This specimen comes from a study of shared clonotypes between healthy human individuals. In the study overall: A donor's plate count was three for CD4 naive and three for CD4 memory; CD8 naive had two and CD8 memory one.

The rearrangement links TRBV7-9 to TRBJ1-2; a possible D gene is TRBD1 (6 bases). The sequence came from a woman in her 30s in good health. Sequencing was done on a sample of naive CD4+ T cells sorted from blood. Subset in this sample: CD45RA+ positively selected. CDR3 in amino acids: CASSPGTLGNYGYTF. The DNA for the CDR3 is TGTGCCAGCAGCCCCGGGACATTAGGAAACTATGGCTACACCTTC.